The 32 T cell receptor beta chains reported below all come from one sample, sequenced in a study of shared clonotypes between healthy human individuals. Assay: immunoSEQ multiplex PCR; the TCRdb copy retains only in-frame clones and omits some. The sample records approximately 2,000,000 clones, 80% to 95% being singletons. The sequencing sample was made of naive CD4+ T cells from PBMCs. Subset denoted: CD45RA+ positively selected. Receptors originate from a man aged 18-30 years in good health. Some clones in this sample may be carry-over from other donors' samples.

This sequence joins TRBV29-1 and TRBJ2-3, with TRBD2 matching 8 bases. The germline gives CDR1 SQVTM, CDR2 ANQGSEA. The CDR3 runs 13 residues. V trimming: 4 bases; J trimming: 6 bases; junction bases outside the gene matches: 6. CDR3 amino acids: CSVAGRARDTQYF. The CDR3 coding sequence is TGCAGCGTTGCCGGGAGGGCCCGGGATACGCAGTATTTT.

The V gene is TRBV19, the J gene TRBJ2-1; TRBD1 matches 9 bases. The V gene end was trimmed by 7 bases and the J gene end by 4 bases; junction bases not matched to a gene: 5. The CDR3 contains 14 residues. Germline V gives CDR1 LNHDA, CDR2 SQIVND (reference sequence). CDR3 region: CASTRTGAYNEQFF. The CDR3 coding sequence is TGTGCCAGTACCCGGACAGGGGCTTACAATGAGCAGTTCTTC.

This chain uses TRBV15 with TRBJ2-3; D remains ambiguous. This CDR3 has 14 residues. The germline V and J ends were trimmed by 4 bases and 2 bases, with 10 bases remaining between them. In germline, CDR1 is LNHNV, CDR2 YYDKDF (reference sequence). This CDR3 reads CATSIGTFTDTQYF. The CDR3 DNA sequence: TGTGCCACCAGCATCGGTACATTCACAGATACGCAGTATTTT.

The sample holds one count of this clone. The chain has TRBV7-9 and TRBJ2-7, with 9 positions matching TRBD1. Germline assignment: CDR1 SEHNR and CDR2 FQNEAQ (reference sequence). The CDR3 loop spans 15 amino acids. Trimming removed 5 bases from V and 2 bases from J; junction bases left unmatched: 7. The CDR3 DNA reads as TGTGCCAGCAGCAGAGACAGGGGGACGACCTACGAGCAGTACTTC. Its translation: CASSRDRGTTYEQYF.

The genes are TRBV6-1 and TRBJ2-7; D possibly corresponds to TRBD1 (6 bases). This CDR3 is 12 amino acids long. V was pared by 7 bases and J by 2 bases, with 9 bases between. Per the germline V gene, CDR1 is MNHNS and CDR2 is SASEGT. Here the CDR3 DNA reads TGTGCCAGCAAGGGGGACCCCTACGAGCAGTACTTC. Translation gives CASKGDPYEQYF.

V is TRBV29-1 and J is TRBJ2-5; D may be TRBD2 (6 bases). The J call may be mistaken, given a closer DNA end match to TRBJ2-7. Germline-derived CDR1 and CDR2 are SQVTM and ANQGSEA. The CDR3 contains 12 residues. DNA of the CDR3: TGCAGCGTTGAGGAGGGCTCCTACGAGCAGTACTTC. As protein: CSVEEGSYEQYF.

The CDR3 region is CASSLGKGDGGANVLTF. CDR3 nucleotide sequence: TGTGCCAGCAGCCTGGGTAAAGGGGACGGCGGGGCCAACGTCCTGACTTTC. The chain couples TRBV28 to TRBJ2-6; D tentatively fits TRBD1 or TRBD2 (5 bases each). V was cut by 6 bases and J by 4 bases, with 19 bases left in between. Germline CDR1 reads MDHEN; CDR2 reads SYDVKM. CDR3 size: 17 residues.

The V and J genes are TRBV2 and TRBJ2-2; weak D call: TRBD1 (5 bases). V was pared by 4 bases and J by 4 bases, with 7 bases between. This CDR3 is 13 amino acids long. The germline V gene encodes CDR1 SNHLY and CDR2 FYNNEI. CDR3 sequence (DNA): TGTGCCAGCAGTGCCAGGGCCACCGGGGAGCTGTTTTTT. Translation gives CASSARATGELFF.

V usage is TRBV2 and J usage is TRBJ1-1; D gene unclear. The germline V and J ends were trimmed by 5 bases and 0 bases, with 10 bases remaining between them. Germline CDR1 and CDR2: SNHLY and FYNNEI. The CDR3 extends over 14 amino acids. CDR3 sequence: CASSWTVMNTEAFF. Written as DNA, the CDR3 is TGTGCCAGCAGTTGGACGGTGATGAACACTGAAGCTTTCTTT. The full variable domain, completed using reference TRBV2 and TRBJ1-1, is EPEVTQTPSHQVTQMGQEVILRCVPISNHLYFYWYRQILGQKVEFLVSFYNNEISEKSEIFDDQFSVERPDGSNFTLKIRSTKLEDSAMYFCASSWTVMNTEAFFGQGTRLTVV.

V gene TRBV5-5 combines with J gene TRBJ1-5; D is ambiguous. The CDR3 spans 14 residues. Trimming took 2 bases from V and 2 from J, leaving 8 bases between them. The V gene's germline CDR1 is SGHKS and CDR2 YYEKEE (reference sequence). CDR3 region: CASSFRIGNQPQHF. For the CDR3, the DNA is TGTGCCAGCAGCTTTCGGATCGGCAATCAGCCCCAGCATTTT.

The rearrangement links TRBV29-1 to TRBJ1-2; a possible D gene is TRBD1 (5 bases). CDR3 length: 13 amino acids. Trimming took 6 bases from V and 7 from J, leaving 18 bases between them. Germline V gene sequence: CDR1 SQVTM, CDR2 ANQGSEA. CDR3 DNA: TGCAGCGTGAACCTACTTGGGGCAGGTGGCTACACCTTC. As protein: CSVNLLGAGGYTF.

A remark on this clone: This specimen includes other DNA sequences encoding the same CDR3. The V call is TRBV9, the J call TRBJ2-1; D is unclear. CDR3 length equals 14 residues. Germline lookup yields CDR1 SGDLS and CDR2 YYNGEE. Trimming removed 3 bases at V and 8 bases at J, with 15 bases between. CDR3 in DNA: TGTGCCAGCAGCGCCACTTCTGTTGGGGATGAGCAGTTCTTC. This encodes CASSATSVGDEQFF.

About this clone: Other DNA variants within this sample encode the same CDR3. This rearrangement joins TRBV19 to TRBJ1-5; tentatively, D is TRBD1 (6 bases). V was clipped by 3 bases and J by 6 bases, with 12 bases between them. The length of the CDR3 is 14 residues. The germline V gene encodes CDR1 LNHDA and CDR2 SQIVND (reference sequence). The CDR3 here is CASSIRGGGQPQHF. The DNA for the CDR3 is TGTGCCAGTAGTATCAGGGGAGGCGGTCAGCCCCAGCATTTT.

The table lists this clone with a count of one. The sample has other DNA sequences that encode this CDR3 too. V and J are TRBV28 and TRBJ1-2; D is undetermined. The germline CDR1 and CDR2 sequences are MDHEN and SYDVKM. V shed 2 bases and J shed 5 bases, with 6 bases lying between them. This CDR3 contains 12 residues. CDR3 residues: CASSLRRYGYTF. The CDR3 coding sequence is TGTGCCAGCAGTTTAAGACGATATGGCTACACCTTC.

The J gene is TRBJ2-3, the V gene TRBV6-6, with 8 bases identical to TRBD1. V trimming: 5 bases; J trimming: 3 bases; junction bases outside the gene matches: 10. The CDR3 extends over 16 amino acids. From germline, CDR1 is MNHNY and CDR2 SVGAGI (reference sequence). For the CDR3, the DNA is TGTGCCAGCAGTAAGGACAGGGCTAGCGTGACAGATACGCAGTATTTT. Protein: CASSKDRASVTDTQYF.

CDR3 coding DNA: TGCGCCAGCAGCTATAGCGGGCCCTCCTACAATGAGCAGTTCTTC. This translates into CASSYSGPSYNEQFF. The chain is built from TRBV5-1 and TRBJ2-1; 7 bases line up with TRBD2. CDR3 length: 15 amino acids. CDR1 is SGHRS and CDR2 is YFSETQ in the germline V gene. The trim removed 3 bases at V and 0 bases at J, leaving 3 bases unmatched.

The chain couples TRBV12-2 to TRBJ1-1. TRBV12-2 is a documented pseudogene. There are 13 residues in the CDR3. CDR3 sequence reads: CASRLWTNSEAFF. Written as DNA, the CDR3 is TGTGCAAGTCGCCTATGGACTAATTCTGAAGCTTTCTTT.

CDR3 residues: CASSQEWLAGYNEQFF. The CDR3 DNA reads as TGCGCCAGCAGCCAAGAGTGGCTAGCGGGGTACAATGAGCAGTTCTTC. V gene TRBV4-1 combines with J gene TRBJ2-1; the match to TRBD2 covers 9 bases. Germline assignment: CDR1 MGHRA and CDR2 YSYEKL. V shed 0 bases and J 4 bases; nucleotides not matched to a gene: 4. This CDR3 region has 16 residues.

V and J are TRBV29-1 and TRBJ1-2; perhaps TRBD1 as D (5 bases). The CDR3 is 11 amino acids. Trimming left V 5 bases short and J 8 bases short, with 12 bases between. Germline CDR1 is SQVTM and CDR2 is ANQGSEA. The CDR3: CSVWGDDGYTF. The CDR3 DNA is TGCAGCGTTTGGGGCGATGACGGCTACACCTTC.

V gene TRBV7-3 combines with J gene TRBJ2-1; TRBD2 matches at 9 bases. J gave up 8 bases and V 3 bases, and 11 bases lay outside the gene matches. Germline-derived CDR1 and CDR2 are SGHTA and FQGTGA. The CDR3 length is 16 residues. The CDR3 DNA follows: TGTGCCAGCAGCTTCACACCGGGACTAGCCATCCATGAGCAGTTCTTC. Its translation is CASSFTPGLAIHEQFF.

This chain links TRBV19 with TRBJ2-3; no clear D gene. CDR3 length equals 11 residues. The V end lost 6 bases, the J end lost 4 bases, and 5 bases lay between the germline ends. Looked up from germline, CDR1 is LNHDA and CDR2 is SQIVND (reference sequence). The CDR3 sequence is CASSVADTQYF. Here the CDR3 DNA reads TGTGCCAGTAGCGTCGCAGATACGCAGTATTTT.

As to this clone: The same CDR3 arises from other DNA sequences in this sample as well. V and J are TRBV7-3 and TRBJ2-3; tentative D call: TRBD2 (5 bases). Germline V gene sequence: CDR1 SGHTA, CDR2 FQGTGA. Trimming cost V 5 bases and J 2 bases, with 11 bases left between them. The CDR3 covers 14 residues. The CDR3 bases are TGTGCCAGCAGCCTGCGGCGGGCCACAGATACGCAGTATTTT. It yields the protein CASSLRRATDTQYF.

The chain couples TRBV19 to TRBJ2-7; no reliable D call. V lost 5 bases and J 2 bases, leaving 13 bases between the germline ends. Looked up from germline, CDR1 is LNHDA and CDR2 is SQIVND (reference sequence). The CDR3 loop spans 14 amino acids. CDR3 region: CASSLALPPYEQYF. CDR3 bases: TGTGCCAGTAGTTTGGCCCTCCCCCCCTACGAGCAGTACTTC.

This chain links TRBV7-9 with TRBJ2-1; a weak D match, TRBD2 (6 bases). Germline lookup yields CDR1 SEHNR and CDR2 FQNEAQ (reference sequence). V was cut by 8 bases and J by 0 bases, with 14 bases left in between. The CDR3 contains 15 residues. CDR3 in DNA: TGTGCCAGCGGCTACGGGACTCACTCCTACAATGAGCAGTTCTTC. This codes for CASGYGTHSYNEQFF.

In this sample, this clone turned up a few times. This sequence joins TRBV2 and TRBJ1-1; D ambiguous. The length of the CDR3 is 13 residues. Germline CDR1 is SNHLY and CDR2 is FYNNEI. V shed 3 bases and J shed 5 bases, with 10 bases lying between them. The CDR3 reads CASSDGVWTEAFF. DNA of the CDR3: TGTGCCAGCAGTGACGGGGTTTGGACTGAAGCTTTCTTT.

CDR3 coding DNA: TGTGCCAGCGAGGGCGTGGGCAATCAGCCCCAGCATTTT. Translated, it gives CASEGVGNQPQHF. J is TRBJ1-5 and V is TRBV28; D unclear. This CDR3 contains 13 residues. V was shortened by 8 bases and J by 2 bases, with 10 bases between the two germline ends. CDR1 is MDHEN and CDR2 is SYDVKM in the germline V gene.

Concerning this clone itself: The same CDR3 also results from other DNA sequences found in this sample. This sequence joins TRBV19 and TRBJ2-7, with TRBD1 identical over 9 bases. V gave up 9 bases and J gave up 5 bases; unmatched junction bases: 5. Germline values: CDR1 LNHDA, CDR2 SQIVND (reference sequence). The CDR3 covers 12 residues. The CDR3 bases are TGTGCCAGCCGGGACAGGGTTAACGAGCAGTACTTC. As protein: CASRDRVNEQYF.

V is TRBV4-3 and J is TRBJ1-4, with 8 positions matching TRBD1. This CDR3 contains 15 residues. Germline trimming cut 1 base from V and 8 bases from J; bases unmatched to any gene: 6. Germline-derived CDR1 and CDR2 are LGHNA and YSLEER. The CDR3 coding sequence is TGCGCCAGCAGCCAAGCGTCCAGGGGGCAAGAAAAACTGTTTTTT. It encodes CASSQASRGQEKLFF.

V usage is TRBV18 and J usage is TRBJ1-2; 8 bases are a match to TRBD1. Looked up from germline, CDR1 is KGHSH and CDR2 is LQKENI. The CDR3 runs 13 residues. J gave up 4 bases and V 3 bases, and 1 base lay outside the gene matches. CDR3 nucleotide sequence: TGTGCCAGCTCACCCGGGACAGGCTATGGCTACACCTTC. Translated: CASSPGTGYGYTF.

The rearrangement links TRBV2 to TRBJ2-7; 7 bases match TRBD2. CDR1 and CDR2 (germline): SNHLY, FYNNEI. The CDR3 consists of 15 residues. The trim removed 6 bases at V and 0 bases at J, leaving 8 bases unmatched. The CDR3 reads CASSGLGGSSYEQYF. The CDR3 coding sequence is TGTGCCAGCAGCGGGCTAGGCGGGAGCTCCTACGAGCAGTACTTC.

This clone was seen a single time. The CDR3 nucleotides are TGCGCCAGTACCTCGGAAGCGGGAGGGTGGTTGGAGCAGTACTTC. Its protein product is CASTSEAGGWLEQYF. The V gene is TRBV5-1, the J gene TRBJ2-7; 10 nucleotides align to TRBD2. The CDR3 has 15 residues. The germline CDR1 and CDR2 sequences are SGHRS and YFSETQ. Losses at the gene ends were 8 bases for V and 7 bases for J; bases not matched to a gene: 15.

This chain uses TRBV7-9 with TRBJ2-5, with 8 bases identical to TRBD1. Germline trimming cut 5 bases from V and 3 bases from J; bases unmatched to any gene: 14. The length of the CDR3 is 17 residues. Germline lookup yields CDR1 SEHNR and CDR2 FQNEAQ (reference sequence). CDR3 nucleotide sequence: TGTGCCAGCAGCCCAGGACAGGGTCCACTACAGAAAGAGACCCAGTACTTC. The encoded protein is CASSPGQGPLQKETQYF.